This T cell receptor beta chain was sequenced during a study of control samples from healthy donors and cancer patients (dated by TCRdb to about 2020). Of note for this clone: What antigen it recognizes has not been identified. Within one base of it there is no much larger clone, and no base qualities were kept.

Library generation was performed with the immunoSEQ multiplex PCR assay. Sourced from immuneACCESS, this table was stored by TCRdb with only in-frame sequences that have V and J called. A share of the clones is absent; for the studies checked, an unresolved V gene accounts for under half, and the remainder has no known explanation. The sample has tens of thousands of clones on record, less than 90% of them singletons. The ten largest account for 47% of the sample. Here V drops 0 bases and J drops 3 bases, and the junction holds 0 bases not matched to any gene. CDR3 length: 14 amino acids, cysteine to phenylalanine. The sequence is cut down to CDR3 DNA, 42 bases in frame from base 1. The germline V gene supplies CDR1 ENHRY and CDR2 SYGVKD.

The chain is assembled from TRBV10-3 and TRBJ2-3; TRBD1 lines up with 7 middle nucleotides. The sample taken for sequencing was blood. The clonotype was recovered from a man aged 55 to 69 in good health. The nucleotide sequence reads TGTGCCATCAGTGAGTCGACAGGGACAGATACGCAGTATTTT. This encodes CAISESTGTDTQYF.